This T cell receptor beta chain was recovered during a study of Graves' ophthalmopathy and Graves' hyperthyroidism. The stable label applied to hyperthyroidism with no ophthalmopathy within 18 months of follow-up. It was from roughly 10 ml of fresh peripheral blood that the PBMCs came. This clonotype has at least ten counts. Its antigen is still unknown. An end of the junction differs from the germline gene, which may be a read error. Findings of the study overall: As the model predicted ophthalmopathy progression, it achieved a sensitivity of nearly 71% and a specificity of about 72%.

TCR beta CDR3 amplification used RNA transcripts. RT-PCR with HTBI primers came first, then second-round multiplex PCR. One entry per CDR3 protein, called by TCRdb with MiXCR from the multiplex PCR reads. The data hold some 350,000 distinct CDR3 sequences, with about a sixth observed a single time. The sample comprised peripheral blood. This TCR was recovered from an adult woman with stable Graves' hyperthyroidism.

The CDR3 DNA reads as TGTGCCGGCAGAAGAGGGGAGGGACTAGCGGGAGTAGGCGAGCAGTACTTC. Translation: CAGRRGEGLAGVGEQYF. The chain has TRBV6-5 and TRBJ2-7; 14 bases align to TRBD2. Germline V CDR1 and CDR2: MNHEY, SVGAGI. The CDR3 loop spans 17 amino acids.